A selection of T cell receptor beta chains follows, all from one sample in a study of liver allograft versus peripheral blood T cells. MiXCR, applied by TCRdb to the reads, yields one record per CDR3 protein. In the table there are approximately 12,000 distinct CDR3 sequences, about 23% of which are singletons. The receptor source for this set is a human patient who had a liver transplant. The T cells may partly be graft donor cells. Each CDR3 is given with its conserved first and last residue. Fields, in order: clone size, D gene, J gene, V gene, CDR3 DNA, CDR3 protein. A D gene is named only where the DNA matches it firmly. A row's size may be missing; if present it is once, few, many or a size class.

>-|TRBD1|TRBJ2-1|TRBV19
TGTGCCAGTAGTACCGAGGACAGGGGGTACAATGAGCAGTTCTTC
CASSTEDRGYNEQFF
>-|TRBD1|TRBJ1-1|TRBV20-1
TGCAGTGCTAGAGCCGGGACAGTGAACACTGAAGCTTTCTTT
CSARAGTVNTEAFF
>few|TRBD2|TRBJ2-3|TRBV6-5
TGTGCCAGCAGTTATTCAGGCGGGAGGGCCATAGAGACGCAGTATTTT
CASSYSGGRAIETQYF
>-|-|TRBJ2-1|TRBV18
TGTGCCAGCTCACCAGTGGGCAGGGGGGTCGATGAGCAGTTCTTC
CASSPVGRGVDEQFF
>once|-|TRBJ1-5|TRBV20-1
TGCAGTGCTAGAGATCGGCGGGGCAACCAGCCCCAGCATTTT
CSARDRRGNQPQHF
>few|-|TRBJ2-1|TRBV5-4
TGTGCCAGCAGCCGGTATACCGGCGGTGAGCAGTTCTTC
CASSRYTGGEQFF
>-|-|TRBJ1-1|TRBV7-9
TGTGCCAGCAGCCACCACAGAAACACTGAAGCTTTCTTT
CASSHHRNTEAFF
>few|-|TRBJ1-6|TRBV14
TGTGCCAGCAGCCAAGGCAGGGAGTACTCACCCCTCCACTTT
CASSQGREYSPLHF
>many|TRBD1|TRBJ1-2|TRBV6-6
TGTGCCAGCAGTTACTCGGCCCGACAGGGGACTAAAGGTGGCTACACCTTC
CASSYSARQGTKGGYTF
>few|-|TRBJ1-5|TRBV19
TGTGCCAGTAGTTTCAGGGAGGGGAGCAATCAGCCCCAGCATTTT
CASSFREGSNQPQHF
>-|TRBD1|TRBJ1-1|TRBV20-1
TGCAGTGCTAGCCCAGGGGGAGCCCCTGAAGCTTTCTTT
CSASPGGAPEAFF
>-|-|TRBJ1-5|TRBV20-1
TGCAGTGCTAGATCAGGGACCTGGAATCAGCCCCAGCATTTT
CSARSGTWNQPQHF
>few|-|TRBJ1-1|TRBV30
TGTGCCTGGAGCCCGAAGAACACTGAAGCTTTCTTT
CAWSPKNTEAFF
>-|-|TRBJ1-1|TRBV27
TGTGCCAGCAGTTCCTTAGCCCTACAGGGGAACACTGAAGCTTTCTTT
CASSSLALQGNTEAFF
>few|-|TRBJ1-1|TRBV14
TGTGCCAGCAGCCCTATCCAGGGATTCCCTGAAGCTTTCTTT
CASSPIQGFPEAFF
>-|-|TRBJ2-2|TRBV19
TGTGCCAGTAGCTTTGTAGCGAACACCGGGGAGCTGTTTTTT
CASSFVANTGELFF
>-|TRBD2|TRBJ2-1|TRBV28
TGTGCCAGCAGTTCGAAGCTAGCGGGGACCTACAATGAGCAGTTCTTC
CASSSKLAGTYNEQFF
>medium-sized|TRBD1|TRBJ1-4|TRBV27
TGTGCCAGCAATCCCGAGGTAAGGACAGGGGGCGCCCCGAGGGAAAAACTGTTTTTT
CASNPEVRTGGAPREKLFF
>-|-|TRBJ1-6|TRBV30
TGTGCCTGGACCTTCTCGGATTCACCCCTCCACTTT
CAWTFSDSPLHF
>-|TRBD2|TRBJ2-7|TRBV12-3/TRBV12-4
TGTGCCAGCAGTTTAGGGACTAGCGGTATATACGAGCAGTACTTC
CASSLGTSGIYEQYF
>-|-|TRBJ2-1|TRBV28
TGTGCCAGCAGTAGAGGGGGAGCCCAATACAATGAGCAGTTCTTC
CASSRGGAQYNEQFF
>few|TRBD2|TRBJ2-7|TRBV6-1
TGTGCCAGCGGGGTCCTAGCGGGAGGCGAGCAGTACTTC
CASGVLAGGEQYF
>many|-|TRBJ1-3|TRBV5-4
TGTGCCAGCAGCGCTGGGGGGTTAAGGACCTACTCTGGAAACACCATATATTTT
CASSAGGLRTYSGNTIYF
>-|-|TRBJ2-2|TRBV5-1
TGCGCCAGCAGCTTGGACACCAACACCGGGGAGCTGTTTTTT
CASSLDTNTGELFF
>-|-|TRBJ1-5|TRBV30
TGTGCCTGGAGTTCAATGATCAGTCAGCCCCAGCATTTT
CAWSSMISQPQHF
>medium-sized|-|TRBJ2-7|TRBV29-1
TGCAGCGTTGGACTGAGCTACGAGCAGTACTTC
CSVGLSYEQYF
>-|-|TRBJ1-6|TRBV6-1
TGTGCCAGCAGGAACAGGGACGGGTTTTCCCTCCACTTT
CASRNRDGFSLHF
>-|-|TRBJ1-3|TRBV12-3/TRBV12-4
TGTGCCAGCAACATGGGTATTCTAGGGGAGGCTGGAAACACCATATATTTT
CASNMGILGEAGNTIYF
>-|-|TRBJ2-7|TRBV9
TGTGCCAGCAGCGTCCATTTCTCGGCCTCCTACGAGCAGTACTTC
CASSVHFSASYEQYF
>medium-sized|-|TRBJ2-1|TRBV27
TGTGCCAGCAGTTCTCTCCGAGGGTCCTACAATGAGCAGTTCTTC
CASSSLRGSYNEQFF
>-|-|TRBJ1-1|TRBV7-2
TGTGCCAGCAGCCGGGGCAGAGCACTAATGAACACTGAAGCTTTCTTT
CASSRGRALMNTEAFF
>few|TRBD1|TRBJ2-7|TRBV19
TGTGCCAGTAGTTGGGACAGCCAAACCTCCTACGAGCAGTACTTC
CASSWDSQTSYEQYF
>few|-|TRBJ1-5|TRBV27
TGTGCCAGCAGTTTAACAGTTTATAGCAATCAGCCCCAGCATTTT
CASSLTVYSNQPQHF
>-|-|TRBJ1-2|TRBV27
TGTGCCAGCAGTCAAACAGTCGGCCACTATGGCTACACCTTC
CASSQTVGHYGYTF
>medium-sized|-|TRBJ1-6|TRBV7-2
TGTGCCAGCAGACTCTCCGTCAGCTCCTATAATTCACCCCTCCACTTT
CASRLSVSSYNSPLHF
>few|-|TRBJ2-3|TRBV7-9
TGTGCCAGCAGCTTAGGAGGGGTGGGCACAGATACGCAGTATTTT
CASSLGGVGTDTQYF
>medium-sized|-|TRBJ1-5|TRBV27
TGTGCCAGCAGAAGCGGGGGGTGGGGCAACAATCAGCCCCAGCATTTT
CASRSGGWGNNQPQHF
>medium-sized|-|TRBJ1-1|TRBV29-1
TGCAGCGTTAAGGGGAACACTGAAGCTTTCTTT
CSVKGNTEAFF
>once|-|TRBJ1-1|TRBV19
TGTGCCAGTAGTAAAAGGGGGGGCGCTGAAGCTTTCTTT
CASSKRGGAEAFF
>medium-sized|-|TRBJ1-1|TRBV28
TGTGCCAGCAGGCCAACCGTGGACCGACCGAACACTGAAGCTTTCTTT
CASRPTVDRPNTEAFF
>-|-|TRBJ2-3|TRBV7-2
TGTGCCAGCATGAGAGGCGGGGCAGGGTCGGATACGCAGTATTTT
CASMRGGAGSDTQYF
>-|TRBD2|TRBJ2-1|TRBV7-9
TGTGCCAGCAGCTTAGGAGCTAGCGGGCTTATTTCCTACAATGAGCAGTTCTTC
CASSLGASGLISYNEQFF
>many|-|TRBJ1-3|TRBV6-5
TGTGCCAGCAGTACCCACGGAAACACCATATATTTT
CASSTHGNTIYF
>few|TRBD2|TRBJ2-7|TRBV27
TGTGCCAGCAGTCTGACTAGCGGGGTGACTGCGGGGTACGAGCAGTACTTC
CASSLTSGVTAGYEQYF
>medium-sized|-|TRBJ2-2|TRBV6-2/TRBV6-3
TGTGCCAGCATCCCGCCTCCCAGGGGACCGAACACCGGGGAGCTGTTTTTT
CASIPPPRGPNTGELFF
>medium-sized|-|TRBJ1-2|TRBV19
TGTGCCAGTACCTTGGAAACAGCGCCCTATGGCTACACCTTC
CASTLETAPYGYTF
>-|-|TRBJ2-7|TRBV6-2/TRBV6-3
TGTGCCAGCAGTTATCAAGGGGACGAGCAGTACTTC
CASSYQGDEQYF
>-|-|TRBJ2-1|TRBV28
TGTGCCAGCAGTTTTCGTGGTTTCGGGGTTGAGCAGTTCTTC
CASSFRGFGVEQFF
>few|-|TRBJ2-2|TRBV18
TGTGCCAGCTCCCGAATGGTAACCACCGGGGAGCTGTTTTTT
CASSRMVTTGELFF
>medium-sized|TRBD1|TRBJ2-1|TRBV19
TGTGCCAGTAGTATAAGGGACAGAACATACAATGAGCAGTTCTTC
CASSIRDRTYNEQFF